This T cell receptor beta chain emerged from a study of tumor-infiltrating lymphocytes in primary liver carcinoma. In the study overall: Tumor lesions were T1-T3 N0M0 and spanned roughly 4 to 11 cm.

The CDR3 totals 13 residues. Unmatched junction bases numbered 11, after V lost 9 bases and J lost 7 bases. Germline V CDR1 and CDR2: SNHLY, FYNNEI. Making TCR beta cDNA involved roughly 0.55 ug total RNA and a constant-region primer. Generation of the TCR beta libraries relied on three nested multiplex PCR rounds using slightly modified ARM-PCR. TRBV1-TRBV30 forward primers paired with a C-beta reverse primer were used in the first two PCR rounds, which ran roughly 10 cycles each. TCRdb fed the multiplex PCR reads into MiXCR, producing one record per CDR3 protein. Of approximately 73,000 distinct CDR3 sequences in the sample, about 72% were seen once. The source material, roughly 18-30 mg of unsorted bulk tissue, was used to co-extract RNA and DNA.

Material: liver tumor tissue from sampling region 4. Subset indicated: tumor region T4, right-lateral pole. The rearrangement uses TRBV2 and TRBJ2-7, with TRBD2 matching 8 bases. The receptor was isolated from a man aged 35 to 55 with primary liver carcinoma and hepatitis B virus infection. CDR3 sequence reads: CARRLALSREQYF. In DNA form, the CDR3 reads TGTGCCAGGAGACTAGCGCTCTCCCGGGAGCAGTACTTC.